Following are 8 T cell receptor beta chains from one sample sequenced in a study of T cell clonality in common variable immunodeficiency. Using immunoSEQ multiplex PCR, the repertoire was profiled, and TCRdb retains in-frame clones only, with some absent. Captured here are over 55,000 clones, none seen once; the top ten comprise 1.5% to 2%. Sequencing was carried out using peripheral blood mononuclear cells. Receptor source: a person aged 18 to 70 in good health.

The sample holds many counts of this clone. At one boundary the junction diverges from the germline segment, which might be a read error. The CDR3 extends 3 residues past the end of the read, so its final part is completed from the germline J gene. The chain uses TRBV7-7 and TRBJ2-7; 7 nucleotides agree with TRBD2. The CDR3 contains 13 residues. The germline V gene encodes CDR1 SSHAT and CDR2 FNYEAQ (reference sequence). The covered CDR3 bases are TGTGCTAGCAGCTTATCGGGGGGCTACGAG. It encodes CASSLSGGYE. The full CDR3 sequence reads CASSLSGGYEQYF.

This clone was counted ten times or more. The sequenced part of the CDR3 DNA is TGCGCCAGCAGCTTGGGAGGGGGCTCCGAG. Amino acids: CASSLGGGSE. From start to end, the CDR3 is CASSLGGGSEQYF. This chain uses TRBV5-1 with TRBJ2-7, with 7 bases identical to TRBD1. The sequenced fragment ends 3 residues before the CDR3 boundary, so the rest is inferred from the germline J gene. Germline V gene data show CDR1 as SGHRS and CDR2 as YFSETQ. CDR3 length: 13 amino acids. V was pared by 0 bases and J by 6 bases, with 3 bases of the junction left unmatched.

In this sample, this clone turned up many times. With the read ending 3 residues before the CDR3 end, the germline J gene is used to fill in that end. The chain links TRBV2 to TRBJ1-1; TRBD1 aligns across 7 bases. J was trimmed by 1 base and V by 2 bases; bases with no gene match: 4. The CDR3 consists of 15 residues. CDR1 SNHLY and CDR2 FYNNEI come from the germline V gene. CDR3 region: CASSEFKGANTEAFF. CDR3 bases read: TGTGCCAGCAGTGAATTTAAGGGGGCGAACACTGAA.

In this sample, this clone turned up many times. The read falls 3 residues short of the CDR3 end, and the missing part is taken from the germline J gene. The V gene is TRBV11-3, the J gene TRBJ2-2; D perhaps matches TRBD1 (5 bases). This CDR3 comprises 15 residues. CDR1 is SGHNT and CDR2 is YENEEA in the germline V gene. The V end lost 0 bases, the J end lost 3 bases, and 8 bases lay between the germline ends. CDR3 bases read: TGTGCCAGCAGCTTAGATCAGGGATACACCGGGGAG. The encoded protein is CASSLDQGYTGE. The full CDR3 is CASSLDQGYTGELFF.

This clone was detected many times. The CDR3 region is CASSFDRRNYGYTF. The sequenced part of the CDR3 DNA is TGTGCCAGCAGCTTTGACAGGCGGAACTATGGC. The rearrangement links TRBV7-2 to TRBJ1-2; D possibly corresponds to TRBD1 (6 bases). The sequence runs out 3 residues before the end of the CDR3; the remainder is reconstructed from the germline J gene. The CDR3 spans 14 residues. The V gene's germline CDR1 is SGHTA and CDR2 FQGNSA. V shed 3 bases and J shed 2 bases, with 10 bases lying between them.

This clone was detected many times. The read ends 3 residues shy of where the CDR3 ends; the end is completed using the germline J gene. The chain has TRBV18 and TRBJ2-1; D is possibly TRBD1 (5 bases). Trimming removed 3 bases at V and 3 bases at J, with 15 bases between. Germline V lookup: CDR1 KGHSH, CDR2 LQKENI. The CDR3 spans 16 residues. CDR3 region: CASSPLDPGIYNEQFF. CDR3 bases read: TGTGCCAGCTCACCCCTGGACCCAGGGATCTACAATGAG.

This clone has at least ten counts. The sequence runs out 3 residues before the end of the CDR3; the remainder is reconstructed from the germline J gene. This chain uses TRBV20-1 with TRBJ2-5, with 7 bases lining up with TRBD2. The J segment lost 2 bases and the V segment lost 0 bases, leaving 6 bases of the junction unmatched. CDR3 size: 15 residues. CDR1 is DFQATT, CDR2 SNEGSKA, per germline (reference sequence). The DNA read from the CDR3 is TGCAGTGCTAGAGATTCTAGCGGCTTACAAGAGACC. Its protein is CSARDSSGLQET. The entire CDR3 protein reads CSARDSSGLQETQYF.

This clone was seen ten or more times. The read is 3 residues too short to cover the CDR3 end, so that end is filled in from the germline J gene. This chain joins TRBV30 and TRBJ2-7, with 9 positions matching TRBD1. The trim removed 2 bases at V and 5 bases at J, leaving 7 bases unmatched. Germline lookup yields CDR1 GTSNPN and CDR2 SVGIG (reference sequence). The CDR3 loop spans 14 amino acids. This CDR3 is CAWSTGQGYDEQYF. The covered CDR3 bases are TGTGCCTGGAGTACGGGACAGGGATACGACGAG. Looking up the rest from reference TRBV30 and TRBJ2-7 gives the full variable domain: SQTIHQWPATLVQPVGSPLSLECTVEGTSNPNLYWYRQAAGRGLQLLFYSVGIGQISSEVPQNLSASRPQDRQFILSSKKLLLSDSGFYLCAWSTGQGYDEQYFGPGTRLTVT.